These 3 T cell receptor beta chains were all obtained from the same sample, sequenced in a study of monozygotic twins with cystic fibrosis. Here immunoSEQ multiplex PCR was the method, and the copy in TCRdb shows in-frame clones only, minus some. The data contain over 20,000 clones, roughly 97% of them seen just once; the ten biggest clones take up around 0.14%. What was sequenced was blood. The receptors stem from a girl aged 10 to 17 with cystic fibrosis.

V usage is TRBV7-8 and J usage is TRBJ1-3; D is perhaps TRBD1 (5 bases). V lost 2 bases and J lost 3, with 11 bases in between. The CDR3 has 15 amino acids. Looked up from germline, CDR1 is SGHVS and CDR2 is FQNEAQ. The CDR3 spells CASSLFGTDGNTIYF. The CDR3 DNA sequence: TGTGCCAGCAGCTTATTCGGGACGGATGGAAACACCATATATTTT.

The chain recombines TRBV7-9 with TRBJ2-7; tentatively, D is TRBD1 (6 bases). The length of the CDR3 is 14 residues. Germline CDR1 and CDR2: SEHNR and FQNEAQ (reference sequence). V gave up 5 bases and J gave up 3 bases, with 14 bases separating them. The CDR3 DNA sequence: TGTGCCAGCAGCGAACAGGGAACCTTCTACGAGCAGTACTTC. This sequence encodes CASSEQGTFYEQYF.

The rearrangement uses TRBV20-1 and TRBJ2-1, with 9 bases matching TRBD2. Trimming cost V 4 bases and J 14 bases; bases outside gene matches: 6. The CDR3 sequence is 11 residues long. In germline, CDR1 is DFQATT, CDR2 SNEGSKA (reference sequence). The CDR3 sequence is CSATSGRSEFF. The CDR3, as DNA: TGCAGTGCTACGAGCGGGAGGTCGGAGTTCTTC.